These T cell receptor beta chains were read from a single sample in a study of blood T cells in healthy people across ages. From the 5' RACE reads, TCRdb called clonotypes with MiXCR, one entry per CDR3 protein. This sample has 950,000 to 1,200,000 distinct CDR3 sequences, with 35% to 45% found just once. The source material was blood. These receptor sequences come from a man younger than 35 in good health. Both conserved end residues are part of each CDR3. The order of the fields is CDR3 protein, D gene, V gene, clone size, J gene. A D gene is named only where the DNA matches it firmly. A row's size may be missing; if present it is once, few, many or a size class.

CDR3: CASSQEHRALSNQPQHF
D: NA
V: TRBV4-2
size: NA
J: TRBJ1-5

CDR3: CASSQELAWRETQYF
D: TRBD2
V: TRBV4-1
size: few
J: TRBJ2-5

CDR3: CASSDGGPYNEQFF
D: NA
V: TRBV27
size: NA
J: TRBJ2-1

CDR3: CASSSSGTGGSQPQHF
D: TRBD1
V: TRBV12-3/TRBV12-4
size: NA
J: TRBJ1-5

CDR3: CASTYLWSSNEQFF
D: NA
V: TRBV6-1
size: NA
J: TRBJ2-1

CDR3: CSGFGTGVYGYTF
D: TRBD1
V: TRBV20-1
size: few
J: TRBJ1-2

CDR3: CASSLMMGREQFF
D: NA
V: TRBV3-1
size: NA
J: TRBJ2-1

CDR3: CASGTGGWGDTQYF
D: TRBD2
V: TRBV12-3/TRBV12-4
size: NA
J: TRBJ2-3

CDR3: CASSQGNGRSKGYGYTF
D: NA
V: TRBV4-1
size: few
J: TRBJ1-2

CDR3: CASSWQSAYEQYF
D: NA
V: TRBV27
size: NA
J: TRBJ2-7

CDR3: CASSQFRDGYTDTQYF
D: NA
V: TRBV4-1
size: many
J: TRBJ2-3

CDR3: CASRPTVISNQPQHF
D: NA
V: TRBV4-1
size: NA
J: TRBJ1-5

CDR3: CASTRIDTEAFF
D: NA
V: TRBV25-1
size: few
J: TRBJ1-1

CDR3: CATKGGSGANVLTF
D: NA
V: TRBV28
size: few
J: TRBJ2-6

CDR3: CASSPGQLTEAFF
D: TRBD1
V: TRBV5-1
size: few
J: TRBJ1-1

CDR3: CSARDHGGGNTGELFF
D: TRBD2
V: TRBV20-1
size: NA
J: TRBJ2-2

CDR3: CATSDLRSQPQHF
D: NA
V: TRBV24-1
size: NA
J: TRBJ1-5

CDR3: CASSQGFAAGELFF
D: NA
V: TRBV4-3
size: NA
J: TRBJ2-2

CDR3: CRPLGGDSYNEQYF
D: TRBD2
V: TRBV20-1
size: NA
J: NA

CDR3: CASSQAIGRAGSYNSPLHF
D: NA
V: TRBV12-3/TRBV12-4
size: NA
J: TRBJ1-6

CDR3: CATSDSGKPQHF
D: NA
V: TRBV24-1
size: NA
J: TRBJ1-5

CDR3: CASSLQPTGLNTEAFF
D: TRBD1
V: TRBV5-1
size: NA
J: TRBJ1-1

CDR3: CASRAGPRPNEKLFF
D: NA
V: TRBV12-3/TRBV12-4
size: NA
J: TRBJ1-4

CDR3: CASSRAGVGETQYF
D: NA
V: TRBV7-9
size: few
J: NA